This is a list of T cell receptor beta chains from one sample in a study of cytomegalovirus exposure and HLA in healthy donors. Profiled with immunoSEQ multiplex PCR; TCRdb holds only in-frame clones, not every one. The repertoire has approximately 150,000 clones, 64% of them found once; the top ten carry 3%. Input material: PBMCs. The receptors derive from a woman aged 30 to 39 in good health and CMV-seropositive. Each CDR3 is given with its conserved first and last residue. A D gene is named only where the DNA matches it firmly. Rows give clone size only sometimes, using once, few, many, or a class for an expanded clone.

clone_size	v_call	j_call	d_call	cdr3_nt	cdr3_aa
few	TRBV7-8	TRBJ2-7	-	TGTGCCAGCAGCTCCAGCTCCTACGAGCAGTACTTC	CASSSSSYEQYF
-	TRBV4-1	TRBJ2-1	TRBD2	TGCGCCAGCAGCCCTTACGGGGCGGGAGAGTCCTACAATGAGCAGTTCTTC	CASSPYGAGESYNEQFF
-	TRBV2	TRBJ1-5	-	TGTGCCAGCAGCCTAGTGACGGAGAATCAGCCCCAGCATTTT	CASSLVTENQPQHF
-	TRBV5-8	TRBJ1-1	-	TGTGCCAGCAGCTTGCCATTGGGCAGGGTAGGTGAAGCTTTCTTT	CASSLPLGRVGEAFF
-	TRBV5-1	TRBJ2-7	TRBD1	TGCGCCAGCAGCTTGCGACAGGGGAGCGCCTACGAGCAGTACTTC	CASSLRQGSAYEQYF
few	TRBV11-3	TRBJ2-2	-	TGTGCCACCCTTAGCGGGAACACCGGGGAGCTGTTTTTT	CATLSGNTGELFF
-	TRBV21-1	TRBJ2-5	-	TGTGCCAGCACCAAGACCCAGGGTAGGACTAGCGGGAGCGGTGAGACCCAGTACTTC	CASTKTQGRTSGSGETQYF
-	TRBV6-6	TRBJ2-2	TRBD1	TGTGCCAGCAGTCGGGGACAGGTAGACACCGGGGAGCTGTTTTTT	CASSRGQVDTGELFF
-	TRBV10-3	TRBJ2-7	TRBD1	TGTGCCAACCAAGATCGGGACAGGGGACTCGAGCAGTACTTC	CANQDRDRGLEQYF
-	TRBV6-5	TRBJ1-5	-	TGTGCCAGCAGTTCTAAGCTCGGCGGGGGCAATCAGCCCCAGCATTTT	CASSSKLGGGNQPQHF
few	TRBV6-1	TRBJ2-1	-	TGTGCCAGCAGCGAAGACGGGAGATCTATCGATGAGCAGTTCTTC	CASSEDGRSIDEQFF
-	TRBV21-1	TRBJ2-1	-	TGTGCCAGCAGCAAAGAGGGGCTCTTC	CASSKEGLF
-	TRBV6-5	TRBJ1-1	-	TGTGCCAGCAGTTACAACTATCCCGGCGGGGCTGAAGCTTTCTTT	CASSYNYPGGAEAFF
few	TRBV19	TRBJ1-6	-	TGTGCCAGTAGTGAATTTGGACATTGGAGCTCCTATAATTCACCCCTCCACTTT	CASSEFGHWSSYNSPLHF
few	TRBV21-1	TRBJ1-1	-	TGTGCCAGCAGCAACAACAGCCAGAACACTGAAGCTTTCTTT	CASSNNSQNTEAFF
few	TRBV5-1	TRBJ2-5	TRBD1	TGCGCCAGCAGCAAGCAGGTGACAGGGGCGGAGACCCAGTACTTC	CASSKQVTGAETQYF
-	TRBV19	TRBJ2-7	TRBD1	TGTGCCAGTGGACAGGGTTTGGTCGAGCAGTACTTC	CASGQGLVEQYF
-	TRBV7-2	TRBJ2-7	TRBD2	TGTGCCAGCAGCCAAAGAGCGGGATACGAGCAGTACTTC	CASSQRAGYEQYF
once	TRBV4-1	TRBJ2-7	TRBD2	TGCGCCAGCAGCCCCCGCTCCGCGAGCGGGAGGGCCGTCAACGAGCAGTACTTC	CASSPRSASGRAVNEQYF
-	TRBV13	TRBJ2-1	TRBD1	TGTGCCAGCAGCTCAAGTAAGACAGGGATTAAGGGGGTTGAGCAGTTCTTC	CASSSSKTGIKGVEQFF
-	TRBV18	TRBJ2-7	-	TGTGCCAGCTCACCAGAGGTCTCCTACGAGCAGTACTTC	CASSPEVSYEQYF
-	TRBV10-3	TRBJ2-7	-	TGTGCCGGGTCTGGGGGGAGCGAGCAGTACTTC	CAGSGGSEQYF